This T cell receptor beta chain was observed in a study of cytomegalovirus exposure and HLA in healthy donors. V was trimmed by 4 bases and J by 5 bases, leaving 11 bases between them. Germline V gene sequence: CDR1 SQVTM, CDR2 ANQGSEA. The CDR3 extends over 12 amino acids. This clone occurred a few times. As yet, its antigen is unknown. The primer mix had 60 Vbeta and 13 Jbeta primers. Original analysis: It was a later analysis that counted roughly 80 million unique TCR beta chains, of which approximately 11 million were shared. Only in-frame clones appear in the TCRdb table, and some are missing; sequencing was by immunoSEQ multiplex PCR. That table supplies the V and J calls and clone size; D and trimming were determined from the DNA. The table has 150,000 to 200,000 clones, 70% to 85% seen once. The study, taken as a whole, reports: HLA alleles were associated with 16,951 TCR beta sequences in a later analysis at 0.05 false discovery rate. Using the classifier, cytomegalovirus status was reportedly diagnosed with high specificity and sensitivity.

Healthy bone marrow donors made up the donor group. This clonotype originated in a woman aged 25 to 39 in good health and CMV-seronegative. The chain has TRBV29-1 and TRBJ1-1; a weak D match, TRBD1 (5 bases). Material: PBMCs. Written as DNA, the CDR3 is TGCAGCGTTGGTGGGGGGGGGACTGAAGCTTTCTTT. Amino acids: CSVGGGGTEAFF.